This entry features one T cell receptor beta chain sequence. This entry is derived from a study of blood T cell repertoires in COVID-19. Study background: Both acute and convalescent COVID-19 samples were obtained from the United States, Italy and Spain. T cells, B-cell-depleted T cells, or PBMCs provided the cDNA or gDNA that served as material.

The trim removed 5 bases at V and 4 bases at J, leaving 8 bases unmatched. Germline CDR1 SEHNR, CDR2 FQNEAQ (reference sequence). The CDR3 consists of 15 residues. Seattle participants joined during active infection and were tracked over time. Original analysis: How many nucleated cells were present was estimated from reference gene primer amplification. This table comes from immunoSEQ multiplex PCR, and its TCRdb copy is limited to in-frame clones, with some not included. The V and J calls and clone size come from that table; D and trimming were worked out from the DNA. The table shows 40,000 to 50,000 clones, with around 87% occurring only once.

This chain joins TRBV7-9 and TRBJ1-2; 9 bases fit TRBD1. The TCR was taken from a woman older than 75 with COVID-19, enrolled during active disease. Sequencing used peripheral blood. In DNA, the CDR3 is TGTGCCAGCAGCGCCACAGGGGGCGGTTCCTATGGCTACACCTTC. It is translated as CASSATGGGSYGYTF. The full variable domain, in which reference TRBV7-9 and TRBJ1-2 provide the parts outside the CDR3, is DTGVSQNPRHKITKRGQNVTFRCDPISEHNRLYWYRQTLGQGPEFLTYFQNEAQLEKSRLLSDRFSAERPKGSFSTLEIQRTEQGDSAMYLCASSATGGGSYGYTFGSGTRLTVV.